The clone carrying this T cell receptor (beta chain) was observed a single time. This record belongs to a study of cytomegalovirus exposure and HLA in healthy donors. The CDR3 contains 14 residues. From germline, CDR1 is MNHEY and CDR2 SVGAGI. Trimming cost V 5 bases and J 4 bases; bases outside gene matches: 5. The PCR employed 60 Vbeta primers together with 13 Jbeta primers. Repertoires were generated with immunoSEQ multiplex PCR, while TCRdb's copy carries only in-frame clones and drops some. The sample lists some 87,000 clones, 60% to 85% occurring once. The V gene is TRBV6-5, the J gene TRBJ2-7; 10 positions agree with TRBD1. Sequencing was carried out using PBMCs. This sequence was found in a man aged 18 to 29 in good health and CMV-seropositive. The CDR3 DNA follows: TGTGCCAGCAGTCCCCGGGACAGGGGATACGAGCAGTACTTC. Its protein product is CASSPRDRGYEQYF.